A single sample gave rise to the 21 T cell receptor beta chains below, sequenced in a study of response to subunit inactivated influenza vaccine. Via MiXCR, TCRdb re-called the RT-PCR reads, giving one row per CDR3 protein. The sample lists hundreds of thousands of distinct CDR3 sequences; approximately 14% were seen once. Here the sequenced sample was PBMCs from blood, taken less than 13 days after vaccination. The receptors were gathered from a man aged 45-65 years who received an inactivated influenza vaccine.

The rearrangement uses TRBV5-5 and TRBJ1-2; D remains ambiguous. Looked up from germline, CDR1 is SGHKS and CDR2 is YYEKEE (reference sequence). The CDR3 covers 13 residues. The V and J ends lost 0 bases and 8 bases respectively, with 11 bases between them. CDR3 region: CASSLEATRGYTF. CDR3 bases: TGTGCCAGCAGCTTGGAGGCGACGAGAGGCTACACCTTC.

The V and J genes are TRBV4-2 and TRBJ2-2; D is possibly TRBD2 (5 bases). Germline V CDR1 and CDR2: LGHNA, YNFKEQ. The CDR3 has 18 amino acids. V was clipped by 4 bases and J by 2 bases, with 20 bases between them. CDR3 sequence (DNA): TGTGCCAGCAGCCTCAACCCTATTGGGAGCGGAAACACCGGGGAGCTGTTTTTT. This sequence encodes CASSLNPIGSGNTGELFF.

This clonotype was recorded many times. The V and J genes are TRBV5-1 and TRBJ2-7, with no clear D. Germline V gene data show CDR1 as SGHRS and CDR2 as YFSETQ. The length of the CDR3 is 13 residues. Trimming removed 0 bases from V and 6 bases from J, with 10 bases in between. This CDR3 is CASSLDPWGEQYF. The CDR3 DNA follows: TGCGCCAGCAGCTTGGATCCCTGGGGCGAGCAGTACTTC.

The chain combines TRBV18 with TRBJ2-2; D remains ambiguous. Per germline, CDR1 KGHSH and CDR2 LQKENI. Trimming removed 0 bases at V and 2 bases at J, with 10 bases between. The CDR3 consists of 16 residues. The CDR3 spells CASSPPSESNTGELFF. The CDR3 region has the DNA TGTGCCAGCTCACCACCGAGTGAAAGTAACACCGGGGAGCTGTTTTTT.

This clonotype showed up just a few times. The junction departs from the called germline gene at one end, perhaps through a read error. The gene calls are TRBV12-3 or TRBV12-4 and TRBJ2-7; D is unresolved. This CDR3 contains 16 residues. The CDR3 DNA reads as TGTGCCAGCAGCCAATCAAGTCCATCTCCAAAATACGGGCAGTACTTC. It translates to CASSQSSPSPKYGQYF.

This clonotype was observed a handful of times. This rearrangement joins TRBV18 to TRBJ1-2; D gene uncertain. The CDR3 has 16 residues. The germline V gene has CDR1 KGHSH and CDR2 LQKENI. V lost 4 bases, J lost 6 bases, and 21 bases lay in between. CDR3 protein: CASSQQITESRNGYTF. DNA for the CDR3: TGTGCCAGCTCACAACAAATAACTGAATCAAGGAATGGCTACACCTTC.

This clonotype came up many times. J is TRBJ2-3 and V is TRBV24-1; 9 bases are shared with TRBD1. Per the germline V gene, CDR1 is KGHDR and CDR2 is SFDVKD. This CDR3 is built from 16 residues. The junction had 4 bases not matched to a gene; V was cut back by 3 bases and J by 1 base. Here the CDR3 reads CATSDANRGRTDTQYF. DNA for the CDR3: TGTGCCACCAGTGATGCGAACAGGGGGCGCACAGATACGCAGTATTTT.

The J gene is TRBJ1-3, the V gene TRBV7-2; D gene unclear. V was shortened by 5 bases and J by 4 bases, with 6 bases between the two germline ends. Per the germline V gene, CDR1 is SGHTA and CDR2 is FQGNSA. The CDR3 consists of 12 residues. CDR3 sequence reads: CASSPPGNTIYF. CDR3 coding DNA: TGTGCCAGCAGCCCCCCGGGAAACACCATATATTTT. Full variable domain (rest looked up from reference TRBV7-2 and TRBJ1-3): GAGVSQSPSNKVTEKGKDVELRCDPISGHTALYWYRQSLGQGLEFLIYFQGNSAPDKSGLPSDRFSAERTGGSVSTLTIQRTQQEDSAVYLCASSPPGNTIYFGEGSWLTVV.

This clonotype has only a few counts. The DNA for the CDR3 is TGTGCCAGCAGTTTTCGGGCGACAGGAGAACGGAACACTGAAGCTTTCTTT. Protein product: CASSFRATGERNTEAFF. This sequence joins TRBV12-3 or TRBV12-4 and TRBJ1-1; D is possibly TRBD1 (6 bases). The CDR3 extends over 17 amino acids. V shed 3 bases and J shed 1 base, with 18 bases lying between them.

A few counts support this clonotype. The chain uses TRBV12-3 or TRBV12-4 and TRBJ2-5; TRBD1 matches at 7 bases. The CDR3 consists of 15 residues. Germline trimming cut 3 bases from V and 0 bases from J; bases unmatched to any gene: 4. The DNA for the CDR3 is TGTGCCAGCAGTTTGGGCAGGGGGTACCAAGAGACCCAGTACTTC. It is translated as CASSLGRGYQETQYF.

This clonotype was picked up a small number of times. This rearrangement joins TRBV2 to TRBJ1-5; D ambiguous. Germline V gene sequence: CDR1 SNHLY, CDR2 FYNNEI. V was clipped by 3 bases and J by 5 bases, with 14 bases between them. The CDR3 is made up of 15 amino acids. The CDR3 region is CASSEYGNEYQPQHF. In DNA form, the CDR3 reads TGTGCCAGCAGTGAGTACGGGAATGAGTATCAGCCCCAGCATTTT.

In this sample, this clonotype turned up a few times. The chain joins TRBV12-3 or TRBV12-4 to TRBJ1-1; maybe TRBD1 (5 bases). V lost 0 bases to trimming and J lost 1 base, with 9 bases between them. The CDR3 has 15 amino acids. The CDR3 sequence: CASSLAPTENTEAFF. DNA of the CDR3: TGTGCCAGCAGTTTAGCCCCGACAGAGAACACTGAAGCTTTCTTT.

This clonotype showed up just a few times. The J gene is TRBJ2-7, the V gene TRBV5-1; D is ambiguous. V dropped 0 bases and J dropped 3 bases, with 10 bases sitting between them. CDR1 is SGHRS, CDR2 YFSETQ, per germline. The CDR3 is 14 residues long. The CDR3 loop reads CASSLERPGYEQYF. CDR3 in DNA: TGCGCCAGCAGCTTGGAAAGACCGGGCTACGAGCAGTACTTC. Using reference TRBV5-1 and TRBJ2-7 for the parts outside the CDR3, the full variable domain is KAGVTQTPRYLIKTRGQQVTLSCSPISGHRSVSWYQQTPGQGLQFLFEYFSETQRNKGNFPGRFSGRQFSNSRSEMNVSTLELGDSALYLCASSLERPGYEQYFGPGTRLTVT.

A few counts support this clonotype. V usage is TRBV6-5 and J usage is TRBJ2-7; D gene ambiguous. CDR1 and CDR2 (germline): MNHEY, SVGAGI. The V end lost 0 bases, the J end lost 5 bases, and 14 bases lay between the germline ends. The CDR3 is made up of 15 amino acids. The DNA for the CDR3 is TGTGCCAGCAGTTACTCCCGGCGCCCCATACACGAGCAGTACTTC. Protein sequence: CASSYSRRPIHEQYF.

V usage is TRBV29-1 and J usage is TRBJ2-1; 12 bases agree with TRBD1. Germline V gene sequence: CDR1 SQVTM, CDR2 ANQGSEA. CDR3 size: 13 residues. The V segment lost 7 bases and the J segment 7 bases; nucleotides outside the gene matches: 5. The CDR3 region is CSGDRGRRNEQFF. The CDR3 DNA is TGCAGCGGGGACAGGGGGCGCCGGAATGAGCAGTTCTTC.

This clonotype was recorded a few times. J is TRBJ2-2 and V is TRBV12-3 or TRBV12-4, with D maybe TRBD2 (6 bases). The CDR3 sequence is 14 residues long. V lost 2 bases and J 4 bases, leaving 8 bases between the germline ends. CDR3 bases: TGTGCCAGCAGTTTAAAGGGAGGCACCGGGGAGCTGTTTTTT. Encoded protein: CASSLKGGTGELFF.

The chain has TRBV12-3 or TRBV12-4 and TRBJ2-3, with 8 bases matching TRBD1. The CDR3 length is 15 residues. V lost 4 bases to trimming and J lost 4 bases; unmatched junction nucleotides: 7. The CDR3 sequence is CASSWTGKIADTQYF. As DNA, the CDR3 is TGTGCCAGCAGTTGGACAGGGAAGATCGCAGATACGCAGTATTTT.

This clonotype has just a few counts. This chain uses TRBV20-1 with TRBJ1-6, with TRBD1 matching over 7 bases. The CDR3 consists of 15 residues. J was trimmed by 7 bases and V by 3 bases; bases with no gene match: 9. Germline V CDR1 and CDR2: DFQATT, SNEGSKA (reference sequence). CDR3 in amino acids: CSASRSRGYNSPLHF. The CDR3 nucleotides are TGCAGTGCTAGTCGGTCCAGGGGGTACAATTCACCCCTCCACTTT.

This clonotype was counted only a few times. The chain is built from TRBV6-2 or TRBV6-3 and TRBJ2-2; D remains ambiguous. Germline loops: CDR1 MNHEY, CDR2 SVGEGT. Trimming cost V 7 bases and J 6 bases, with 6 bases left between them. CDR3 length equals 11 residues. Here the CDR3 DNA reads TGTGCCAGCACCGCGGCCGGGGAGCTGTTTTTT. Encoded protein: CASTAAGELFF.

This clonotype was counted a few times. The chain joins TRBV5-5 to TRBJ1-6; 7 bases are shared with TRBD1. The V gene end was trimmed by 3 bases and the J gene end by 4 bases; junction bases not matched to a gene: 7. Germline CDR1 SGHKS, CDR2 YYEKEE (reference sequence). The CDR3 is 16 amino acids. The CDR3 bases are TGTGCCAGCAGCTCGAGACAGGGCGCGTATAATTCACCCCTCCACTTT. Protein: CASSSRQGAYNSPLHF.

The CDR3 spells CAISGVYSNQPQHF. The CDR3 DNA is TGTGCCATCAGTGGGGTTTATAGCAATCAGCCCCAGCATTTT. This rearrangement joins TRBV10-3 to TRBJ1-5, with D unresolved. The length of the CDR3 is 14 residues. Germline loops: CDR1 ENHRY, CDR2 SYGVKD. Trimming took off 4 bases at V and 0 bases at J, with 7 bases between the two ends.